These 7 T cell receptor beta chains share one sample of origin, sequenced in a study of CD4 T cells in relation to SARS-CoV-2 and coronaviruses. Unexposed donor CD4+ T cells date from about 2011-2019, before the COVID-19 pandemic. Isolation of CD4+ T cells took place after nine to ten days in culture. Antigens of these TCRs are unknown. Produced via immunoSEQ multiplex PCR; TCRdb's table is partial and in-frame only. The table includes roughly 16,000 clones, around four fifths detected once. Input material: CD4+ T cells from PBMCs, cultured in vitro. The receptors were sampled from a human donor in good health.

This clone appeared a single time. This chain joins TRBV5-1 and TRBJ2-3; D might be TRBD2 (6 bases). V was shortened by 0 bases and J by 4 bases, with 15 bases between the two germline ends. The CDR3 consists of 16 residues. Germline values: CDR1 SGHRS, CDR2 YFSETQ. Here the CDR3 reads CASSLATGEWADTQYF. As DNA, the CDR3 is TGCGCCAGCAGCTTGGCTACGGGGGAATGGGCAGATACGCAGTATTTT.

The chain joins TRBV24-1 to TRBJ1-5; 7 positions match TRBD1. This CDR3 comprises 14 residues. Looked up from germline, CDR1 is KGHDR and CDR2 is SFDVKD. J was trimmed by 2 bases and V by 4 bases; bases with no gene match: 1. The CDR3 region has the DNA TGTGCCACCAGTGACAGGGGGGGCAATCAGCCCCAGCATTTT. Its translation is CATSDRGGNQPQHF.

V and J are TRBV12-3 or TRBV12-4 and TRBJ2-5; D is unresolved. Trimming removed 3 bases from V and 0 bases from J, with 5 bases in between. The CDR3 sequence is 13 residues long. CDR3 loop: CASSLQYQETQYF. CDR3 coding DNA: TGTGCCAGCAGTTTGCAGTACCAAGAGACCCAGTACTTC.

The sample holds a few counts of this clone. The genes are TRBV7-7 and TRBJ2-1; 11 bases align to TRBD2. Trimming took 5 bases from V and 2 from J; bases not matched to a gene: 2. Per germline, CDR1 SSHAT and CDR2 FNYEAQ (reference sequence). This CDR3 has 15 residues. This CDR3 reads CASSEGLAAYNEQFF. The CDR3 DNA reads TGTGCCAGCAGCGAGGGACTAGCGGCCTACAATGAGCAGTTCTTC.

This clone has only one observation. The V gene is TRBV6-4, the J gene TRBJ2-2, with TRBD1 matching 7 bases. The CDR3 has 14 residues. J gave up 3 bases and V 4 bases, and 2 bases lay outside the gene matches. Germline values: CDR1 MRHNA, CDR2 SNTAGT. The DNA of the CDR3 is TGTGCCAGCAGTGGCCAGGGGGACACCGGGGAGCTGTTTTTT. Its translation is CASSGQGDTGELFF.

The chain employs TRBV5-1 and TRBJ1-5, with D tentatively TRBD1 (6 bases). The CDR3 totals 15 residues. V shed 5 bases and J shed 1 base, with 13 bases lying between them. From germline, CDR1 is SGHRS and CDR2 YFSETQ. CDR3 amino acids: CASRKDSLSNQPQHF. CDR3 nucleotide sequence: TGCGCCAGCAGAAAGGACAGCTTAAGCAATCAGCCCCAGCATTTT. Using reference TRBV5-1 and TRBJ1-5 for the parts outside the CDR3, the full variable domain is KAGVTQTPRYLIKTRGQQVTLSCSPISGHRSVSWYQQTPGQGLQFLFEYFSETQRNKGNFPGRFSGRQFSNSRSEMNVSTLELGDSALYLCASRKDSLSNQPQHFGDGTRLSIL.

The chain carries TRBV25-1 and TRBJ2-7; no clear D. In germline, CDR1 is MGHDK, CDR2 SYGVNS. The CDR3 consists of 12 residues. The germline V and J ends were trimmed by 1 base and 0 bases, with 1 base remaining between them. The CDR3 reads CASSESSYEQYF. The CDR3 DNA is TGTGCCAGCAGTGAATCCTCCTACGAGCAGTACTTC.